This TCR beta chain was profiled in a study of blood T cells in healthy people across ages. Germline V CDR1 and CDR2: SNHLY, FYNNEI. V dropped 3 bases and J dropped 2; count of bases not matched to a gene: 3. The CDR3 has 15 residues. The use of a sample-barcoded 5' primer and a J-beta primer mix characterized a second PCR of about 6 to 12 cycles. TCRdb passed the 5' RACE reads through MiXCR, listing each CDR3 protein once. The sample consists of roughly 1,800,000 distinct CDR3 sequences, around 48% of them appearing once. Collection of ten milliliters of peripheral blood was performed for each donor. No fewer than 6 million PBMCs went into each sample.

Sequencing used blood. This TCR derives from a woman aged 40-49 years in good health. The chain has TRBV2 and TRBJ2-1; 8 bases align to TRBD2. The CDR3 is CASSDSGETYNEQFF. The CDR3 DNA sequence: TGTGCCAGCAGTGATAGCGGGGAGACCTACAATGAGCAGTTCTTC. Filled out from reference TRBV2 and TRBJ2-1, the complete variable domain reads EPEVTQTPSHQVTQMGQEVILRCVPISNHLYFYWYRQILGQKVEFLVSFYNNEISEKSEIFDDQFSVERPDGSNFTLKIRSTKLEDSAMYFCASSDSGETYNEQFFGPGTRLTVL.